A selection of T cell receptor beta chains follows, all from one sample in a study of molecular identifiers for immune sequencing clone quantification. TCRdb ran MiXCR on the PCR reads and lists one entry per CDR3 protein. The sample has more than 250,000 distinct CDR3 sequences; over 20% are singletons. Sequencing input: naive CD8+ T cells from blood, with Jurkat cell RNA spiked in. The receptors were sampled from a human donor in good health. Some libraries in this study had Jurkat cell RNA spiked in. Both conserved end residues are part of each CDR3. The D gene is left open where the match is weak. Size is stated for part of the rows, as once, few or many counts, or as a class when the clone is expanded.

>many|.|TRBV20-1|TRBJ1-1
TGCAGTGCTGATAAGAACACCCCCATGAACACTGAAGCTTTCTTT
CSADKNTPMNTEAFF
>many|TRBD2|TRBV9|TRBJ2-5
TGTGCCAGCAGCCCTCGGTTAGCGGGAGGGCCCCTCCAAGAGACCCAGTACTTC
CASSPRLAGGPLQETQYF
>many|.|TRBV7-9|TRBJ1-4
TGTGCCAGCAGCTTAAACGGAGCAACTAATGAAAAACTGTTTTTT
CASSLNGATNEKLFF
>many|.|TRBV28|TRBJ2-5
TGTGCCAGCAGCCCCCCCCAGGAGTCTCGGGAGACCCAGTACTTC
CASSPPQESRETQYF
>many|.|TRBV10-3|TRBJ2-7
TGTGCCATCAGTGAACTAGGAACCTACGAGCAGTACTTC
CAISELGTYEQYF
>many|.|TRBV10-3|TRBJ2-3
TGTGCCATCAGTGAGGGCACAGATACGCAGTATTTT
CAISEGTDTQYF
>many|.|TRBV19|TRBJ2-1
TGTGCCAGTGCCCCTAGCGCCAGCTCCTACAATGAGCAGTTCTTC
CASAPSASSYNEQFF
>few|.|TRBV7-9|TRBJ2-5
TGTGCCAGCAGCCACGGGTTCCCTGCCGCGGCCCAGTACTTC
CASSHGFPAAAQYF
>.|TRBD1|TRBV4-1|TRBJ2-5
TGCGCCAGCAGCCAAGATTCGGCAGGGGGTTCTACGAATTTCCAAGAGACCCAGTACTTC
CASSQDSAGGSTNFQETQYF
>many|.|TRBV18|TRBJ1-1
TGTGCCAGCTCACCATCTCCGGGGGCGCCTCTCACTGAAGCTTTCTTT
CASSPSPGAPLTEAFF
>.|.|TRBV6-5|TRBJ2-1
TGTGCCAGCAGTTACTCGTCTGGGGGCAATGAGCAGTTCTTC
CASSYSSGGNEQFF
>.|.|TRBV7-9|TRBJ2-2
TGTGCCAGCAGCTTAGCCCCAATGCTGTTTTTT
CASSLAPMLFF
>few|TRBD1|TRBV7-8|TRBJ1-1
TGTGCCAGCAGCTATCTGGACAGGGCTAACACTGAAGCTTTCTTT
CASSYLDRANTEAFF
>few|TRBD2|TRBV6-5|TRBJ2-3
TGTGCCAGCAGTTACTCGGCGGGCCGGGAGGGCGGATCTAGCACAGATACGCAGTATTTT
CASSYSAGREGGSSTDTQYF
>.|TRBD1|TRBV12-3/TRBV12-4|TRBJ2-5
TGTGCCAGCAGTACACCCAGGGGGCAAGAGACCCAGTACTTC
CASSTPRGQETQYF
>.|.|TRBV4-3|TRBJ1-2
TGCGCCAGCAGCCAGTCCCGCGGGCAGGGAGCTATTGGCTACACCTTC
CASSQSRGQGAIGYTF
>few|.|TRBV5-1|TRBJ2-1
TGCGCCAGCGGGAAAGGCCGGGACAACAATGAGCAGTTCTTC
CASGKGRDNNEQFF
>once|.|TRBV30|TRBJ1-3
TGTGCCTGGGCAGGGGATGGAAACACCATATATTTT
CAWAGDGNTIYF
>.|TRBD2|TRBV20-1|TRBJ2-3
TGCAGTGCTCGGGGACTAGCGGATACAGATACGCAGTATTTT
CSARGLADTDTQYF
>.|.|TRBV27|TRBJ2-2
TGTGCCAGCAGTCCCCTTTATACCAGGAACACCGGGGAGCTGTTTTTT
CASSPLYTRNTGELFF